A single T cell receptor beta chain is shown here with its context. This entry is derived from a study of blood T cells in healthy people across ages. Germline V lookup: CDR1 SGHVS, CDR2 FQNEAQ. There are 15 residues in the CDR3. Primers used in a second PCR of roughly 7 to 11 cycles were a sample-barcoded 5' primer and a J-beta primer mix. TCRdb recomputed calls from the 5' RACE reads with MiXCR, one row per CDR3 protein. The table lists 1.5 million to 2 million distinct CDR3 sequences, 49% of them singletons. The sequencing input was blood. The clonotype comes from a woman aged 40-49 years in good health. V is TRBV7-8 and J is TRBJ2-4; 9 bases are shared with TRBD1. With the DNA end fitting TRBJ2-7 better, the J assignment may be wrong. In nucleotides, the CDR3 is TGTGCCAGCAGCGCGCGGACAGGGGTTCCGTACGAGCAGTACTTC. This encodes CASSARTGVPYEQYF.